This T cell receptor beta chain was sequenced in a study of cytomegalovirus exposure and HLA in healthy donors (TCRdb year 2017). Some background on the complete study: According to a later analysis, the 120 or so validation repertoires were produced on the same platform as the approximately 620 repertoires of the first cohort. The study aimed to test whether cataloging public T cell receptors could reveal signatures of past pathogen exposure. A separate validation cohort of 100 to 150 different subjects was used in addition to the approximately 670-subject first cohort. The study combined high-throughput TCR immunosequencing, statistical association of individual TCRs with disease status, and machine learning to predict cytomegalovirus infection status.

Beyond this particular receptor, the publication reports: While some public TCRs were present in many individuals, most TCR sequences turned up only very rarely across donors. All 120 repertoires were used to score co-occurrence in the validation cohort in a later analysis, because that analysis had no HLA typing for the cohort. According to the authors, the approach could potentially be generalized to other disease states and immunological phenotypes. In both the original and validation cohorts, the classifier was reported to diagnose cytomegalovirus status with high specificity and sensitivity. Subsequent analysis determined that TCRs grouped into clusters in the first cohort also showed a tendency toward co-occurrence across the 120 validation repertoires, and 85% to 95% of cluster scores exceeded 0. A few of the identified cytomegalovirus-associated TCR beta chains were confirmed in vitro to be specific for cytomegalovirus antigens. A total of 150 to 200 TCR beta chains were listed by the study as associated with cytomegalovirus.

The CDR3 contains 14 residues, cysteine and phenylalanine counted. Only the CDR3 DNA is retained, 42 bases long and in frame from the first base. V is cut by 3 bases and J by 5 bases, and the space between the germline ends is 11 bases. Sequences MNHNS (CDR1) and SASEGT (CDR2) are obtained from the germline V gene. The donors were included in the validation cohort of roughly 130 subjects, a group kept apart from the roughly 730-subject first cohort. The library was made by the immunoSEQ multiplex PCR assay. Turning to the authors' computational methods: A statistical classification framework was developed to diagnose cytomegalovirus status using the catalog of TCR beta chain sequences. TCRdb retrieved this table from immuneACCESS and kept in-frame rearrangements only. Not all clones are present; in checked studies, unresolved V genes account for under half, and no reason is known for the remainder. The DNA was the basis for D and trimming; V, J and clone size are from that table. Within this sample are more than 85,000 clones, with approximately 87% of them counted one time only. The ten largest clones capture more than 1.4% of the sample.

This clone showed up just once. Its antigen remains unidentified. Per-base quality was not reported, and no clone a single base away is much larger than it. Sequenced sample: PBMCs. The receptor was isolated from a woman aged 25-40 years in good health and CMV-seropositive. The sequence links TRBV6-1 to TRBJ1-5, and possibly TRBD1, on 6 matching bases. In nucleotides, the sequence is TGTGCCAGCAGTGACCGGGACACCCATCAGCCCCAGCATTTT. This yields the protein CASSDRDTHQPQHF.